This T cell receptor (beta chain) appears in the sequencing data of a study of T cell responses to AZD1222 COVID-19 vaccine. At the level of the study: Pooled in the analysis were second doses at about 4 or about 12 weeks. Overall study findings and caveats: It should be noted that donors were predominantly white British and more often female, and clonal diversity was possibly underestimated. Spike as a whole was targeted by vaccine-associated CD4 TCRs, dominant at 160-218 and 743-854.

The CDR3 is made up of 15 amino acids. Losses at the gene ends were 5 bases for V and 3 bases for J; bases not matched to a gene: 5. Germline CDR1 reads PRHDT; CDR2 reads FYEKMQ (reference sequence). The repertoire was sequenced with immunoSEQ multiplex PCR; TCRdb's copy has only in-frame clones and lacks some. Of approximately 110,000 clones listed, about 90% are singletons. With respect to this clone: Its antigen is undetermined.

The source material was peripheral blood, sampled on day 0 of AZD1222 vaccination. The source of this sequence is an adult in good health. The V gene is TRBV13, the J gene TRBJ1-3, with 9 positions matching TRBD1. The CDR3 sequence: CASSPGQGYGNTIYF. CDR3 nucleotide sequence: TGTGCCAGCAGCCCGGGACAGGGTTATGGAAACACCATATATTTT.